This is a list of T cell receptor beta chains from one sample in a study of T cell repertoires in cytomegalovirus infection. These receptors' targets are unknown. Using its own MiXCR run on the reads, TCRdb lists one record per CDR3 protein. The table includes fewer than 1,000,000 distinct CDR3 sequences, approximately 30% detected once. The sample in question was cultured CD8+ T cells from PBMCs, obtained from culture after CMV antigen stimulation. The receptors derive from a human donor in good health (CMV status not recorded). Some clones in this sample may be carry-over from other donors' samples. CDR3s include the opening cysteine and the closing phenylalanine or tryptophan. A D gene is named only where the DNA matches it firmly. A row's size may be missing; if present it is once, few, many or a size class.

J	V	D	size	DNA	CDR3
TRBJ1-3	TRBV28	.	.	TGTGCCAGCTGGGATGTATTCTCTGGAAACACCATATATTTT	CASWDVFSGNTIYF
TRBJ1-4	TRBV7-9	.	.	TGTGCCAGCAGCCATGCACGGGCCAAGGGAAAACTGTTTTTT	CASSHARAKGKLFF
TRBJ2-3	TRBV7-9	.	many	TGTGCCAGCAGCTTTGGACAGCGCACAGATACGCAGTATTTT	CASSFGQRTDTQYF
TRBJ2-1	TRBV2	.	.	TGTGCCAGCAGCGTAATTTGGCGGGGAAGATACAATGAGCAGTTCTTC	CASSVIWRGRYNEQFF
TRBJ1-1	TRBV19	.	.	TGTGCCAGTAGTATTGGATTTAACACTGAAGCTTTCTTT	CASSIGFNTEAFF
TRBJ2-2	TRBV20-1	.	.	TGCAGTGCTAGAGCTGGGCGGCCCACCGGGGAGCTGTTTTTT	CSARAGRPTGELFF
TRBJ1-2	TRBV5-1	.	.	TGCGCCGGCAGCTTGGGCGGTGGCTATGGCTACACCTTC	CAGSLGGGYGYTF
TRBJ1-2	TRBV7-4	TRBD1	.	TGTGCCAGCAGCTTAGCAAGGGGGCTTTCGACCTTC	CASSLARGLSTF
TRBJ1-3	TRBV2	.	.	TGTGCCAGCAATCCTCCGGGGAACACCATATATTTT	CASNPPGNTIYF
TRBJ1-5	TRBV24-1	.	few	TGTGCCACCAGTCGGACGGGGATCAATCAGCCCCAGCATTTT	CATSRTGINQPQHF
TRBJ1-2	TRBV6-6	TRBD1	few	TGTGCCAGCAGCCCTCGGACAGGGAATCTTTTCACACCCACTAACTATGGCTACACCTTC	CASSPRTGNLFTPTNYGYTF
TRBJ1-2	TRBV7-6	.	.	TGTGCCAGCAGCTTAGAATCGGCCAGGGAAGGAGGCTACACCTTC	CASSLESAREGGYTF
TRBJ1-2	TRBV18	TRBD1	many	TGTGCCAGCTCACCCCCCGGGACAGGGGGCTATAATGGCTACACCTTC	CASSPPGTGGYNGYTF
TRBJ1-1	TRBV27	.	.	TGTGTTTCCCGGCGGGGTACTGAAGCTTTCTTT	CVSRRGTEAFF
TRBJ2-7	TRBV15	.	.	TGTGCCACCAGGATAAATCTGAGGGAGCTGTACTTC	CATRINLRELYF
TRBJ2-1	TRBV6-5	.	.	TGTGCCAGCAGTTACGGTGAAACAAACAATGAGCAGTTCTTC	CASSYGETNNEQFF
TRBJ1-5	TRBV7-9	.	few	TGTGCCAGCAGCTTAGTTACGAATAGCAATCAGCCCCAGCATTTT	CASSLVTNSNQPQHF
TRBJ1-5	TRBV3-1	.	.	TGTGCCAGCAGCCAATCAGTCGAGTCTGGCAATCAGCCCCAGCATTTT	CASSQSVESGNQPQHF
TRBJ2-7	TRBV10-3	TRBD1	.	TGTGCCATCAAAACCGGGACAGGGGGCGACGAGCAGTACTTC	CAIKTGTGGDEQYF
TRBJ2-3	TRBV7-6	TRBD1	many	TGTGCCAGCAGCTTTTTGGCGGGGACAGGACGCACAGATACGCAGTATTTT	CASSFLAGTGRTDTQYF
TRBJ2-2	TRBV10-1	TRBD2	few	TGCGCCAGCAGTGAAGCGGGGGGGAACACCGGGGAGCTGTTTTTT	CASSEAGGNTGELFF
TRBJ1-1	TRBV27	.	.	TGTGCCAGCAGTTTAGCAGGGTGGGACACTGAAGCTTTCTTT	CASSLAGWDTEAFF
TRBJ1-1	TRBV10-3	.	.	TGTGCCATCAGTGGGTTGGGGGGGATGAACACTGAAGCTTTCTTT	CAISGLGGMNTEAFF
TRBJ2-1	TRBV6-5	TRBD1	few	TGTGCCAGCAGTTCCTGGGTGGGACAGGGCCTTCCCGAGCAGTTCTTC	CASSSWVGQGLPEQFF
TRBJ1-2	TRBV7-8	.	many	TGTGCCAGCAGCTTAGGGAGACGGGAGGGGAGCTATGGCTACACCTTC	CASSLGRREGSYGYTF
TRBJ2-1	TRBV27	.	few	TGTGCCAGCAGTTTCTGGCCCGGGAAAGAGCAGTTCTTC	CASSFWPGKEQFF
TRBJ1-1	TRBV28	TRBD1	few	TGTGCCAGCAGTTACTGGGGACAGGGGGGGAACACTGAAGCTTTCTTT	CASSYWGQGGNTEAFF
TRBJ2-4	TRBV28	.	.	TGTGCCAGCAGTCCGACGATGGGAACTGGAAACATTCAGTACTTC	CASSPTMGTGNIQYF
TRBJ2-1	TRBV6-5	.	.	TGTGCCAGCACTCTACTGGGGGGCCTTGAGAATGAGCAGTTCTTC	CASTLLGGLENEQFF
TRBJ1-2	TRBV6-5	TRBD1	few	TGTGCCAGCAAGGCAGGGGGTAACTATGGCTACACCTTC	CASKAGGNYGYTF
TRBJ2-1	TRBV27	TRBD2	.	TGTGTCAGCACCCCGCGGGTGAGCGGGGAACACAATGAGCAGTTCTTC	CVSTPRVSGEHNEQFF
TRBJ2-1	TRBV4-3	.	.	TGCGCCAGCAGCCAAGGGTCCGGGCAGTTCTTC	CASSQGSGQFF
TRBJ2-7	TRBV4-1	TRBD1	many	TGCGCCAGCAGCCAAGATGAAGGGACAGGGGGCTACGAGCAGTACTTC	CASSQDEGTGGYEQYF
TRBJ1-1	TRBV6-6	.	few	TGTGCCAGTATGACCGGGACAGAAGCTTTCTTT	CASMTGTEAFF
TRBJ2-6	TRBV28	.	.	TGTGCCAGCACCCCGGTCGGGGTTTCTGGGGCCAACGTCCTGACTTTC	CASTPVGVSGANVLTF
TRBJ2-3	TRBV7-7	TRBD2	many	TGTGCTAGCAGCTTATCACTAGCGGGGACAGATACGCAGTATTTT	CASSLSLAGTDTQYF
TRBJ2-5	TRBV7-9	TRBD2	once	TGTGCCAGCAACCGGGGGGGGGGAGAAGAGACCCAGTACTTC	CASNRGGGEETQYF
TRBJ1-1	TRBV7-3	TRBD1	many	TGTGCCAGCAGCTTAAAACCCCCACAGGGGAAGAACACTGAAGCTTTCTTT	CASSLKPPQGKNTEAFF
TRBJ1-6	TRBV12-3/TRBV12-4	.	many	TGTGCCAGCAGGGAACCGGGCGATTCACCCCTCCACTTT	CASREPGDSPLHF
TRBJ2-3	TRBV9	TRBD2	.	TGTGCCAGCAGCGGCTCTCCAGCGGGGGCTCCAGATACGCAGTATTTT	CASSGSPAGAPDTQYF
TRBJ2-2	TRBV7-9	TRBD1	few	TGTGCCAGCAGCTACCCTCAGGGGGCCGGGGAGCTGTTTTTT	CASSYPQGAGELFF
TRBJ2-5	TRBV24-1	TRBD2	few	TGTGCCACCAGTGACGCGAGACTAGCGGGGGGCGACCAAGAGACCCAGTACTTC	CATSDARLAGGDQETQYF
TRBJ1-2	TRBV29-1	.	.	TGCAGCGCCGAGTCGGGGGGGCTTGGTGGCTACACCTTC	CSAESGGLGGYTF
TRBJ1-4	TRBV12-3/TRBV12-4	.	.	TGTGCCAGCAGTCCCCTGTCGGGTGGTGAAAAACTGTTTTTT	CASSPLSGGEKLFF
TRBJ2-7	TRBV7-9	TRBD1	many	TGTGCCAGCAGCCACCGGGACAGCCCCTACGAGCAGTACTTC	CASSHRDSPYEQYF
TRBJ2-7	TRBV19	.	.	TGTGCCAGTAGCATAGCAGGGCCTCCCTACGAGCAGTACTTC	CASSIAGPPYEQYF
TRBJ1-5	TRBV6-1	.	few	TGTGCCAGCAGTGCCACTCATCCATATAGCAATCAGCCCCAGCATTTT	CASSATHPYSNQPQHF
TRBJ2-3	TRBV7-8	.	once	TGTACCAGCAGCTCTCTGGATACGCAGTATTTT	CTSSSLDTQYF
TRBJ2-1	TRBV27	TRBD2	.	TGTGCCATCGGTCGGGCGGGGGGATACTACAATGAGCAGTTCTTC	CAIGRAGGYYNEQFF
TRBJ2-2	TRBV25-1	.	.	TGTGCCAGCAGTGAATGGAATGACGGGGAGCTGTTTTTT	CASSEWNDGELFF
TRBJ2-7	TRBV27	.	.	TGTGCCAGCTCTGAGGGCGCTTACTACGAGCAGTACTTC	CASSEGAYYEQYF
TRBJ1-1	TRBV27	.	few	TGTGCCAGCAGTTTGCGCCGCTTGAACACTGAAGCTTTCTTT	CASSLRRLNTEAFF
TRBJ2-1	TRBV4-3	.	many	TGCGCCAGCAGCCAAGCGGGGGCTTACAATGAGCAGTTCTTC	CASSQAGAYNEQFF